This T cell receptor beta chain derives from a study of beta chain features in type 1 diabetes. There are 15 residues in the CDR3. Germline CDR1 reads LGHNA; CDR2 reads YSLEER. Trimming removed 0 bases at V and 7 bases at J, with 15 bases between. Donors underwent one heparinised blood draw, around 100 mL on average. This clone was seen a handful of times. Every bit of the isolated RNA underwent reverse transcription, so sequencing read expressed TCRB transcripts. Sequenced by immunoSEQ multiplex PCR; TCRdb stores in-frame clones only, minus some. The data hold 310,000 or so clones, with roughly 9.6% observed a single time.

The chain couples TRBV4-3 to TRBJ1-1; perhaps TRBD1 as D (5 bases). This clonotype originated in a young woman in good health. The specimen sequenced was naive CD4+ T cells from blood. The CDR3 coding sequence is TGCGCCAGCAGCCAAGATTCCACAGGAAACCGTGAAGCTTTCTTT. It yields the protein CASSQDSTGNREAFF.